These T cell receptor beta chains were read from a single sample in a study of technical replicates of blood from four donors. The data were produced by immunoSEQ multiplex PCR, yet TCRdb's version contains in-frame clones alone and is incomplete. The profile covers 65,000 to 90,000 clones, with roughly nine tenths appearing a single time and 0.25% to 0.35% taken by the ten largest. The sample consisted of T cells isolated from PBMCs. All receptors derive from a human donor in good health. CDR3s include the opening cysteine and the closing phenylalanine or tryptophan. A D gene is named only where the DNA matches it firmly. Where a row states a size, it is once, few, many or the class of an expanded clone; other rows omit it.

CDR3 length	D gene	V gene	clone size	J gene	CDR3 DNA	CDR3 protein
14	NA	TRBV18	NA	TRBJ2-3	TGTGCCAGCTCATCGAACTCTGGGCCAGATACGCAGTATTTT	CASSSNSGPDTQYF
12	NA	TRBV7-8	NA	TRBJ1-2	TGTGCCAGCAGCTCCGAGGACTATGGCTACACCTTC	CASSSEDYGYTF
18	TRBD2	TRBV9	NA	TRBJ2-3	TGTGCCAGCAGCGTAGTGAGTGGACTAGCGGGTTTCACAGATACGCAGTATTTT	CASSVVSGLAGFTDTQYF
14	NA	TRBV4-1	NA	TRBJ1-2	TGCGCCAGCAGCCAAGATGGAGGCGGCTATGGCTACACCTTC	CASSQDGGGYGYTF
13	NA	TRBV19	NA	TRBJ1-1	TGTGCCAGCGGAAATATTGGAGACACTGAAGCTTTCTTT	CASGNIGDTEAFF
16	NA	TRBV9	NA	TRBJ2-3	TGTGCCAGCAGCGTAGAGGCGGGAAAGGGGCCAGATACGCAGTATTTT	CASSVEAGKGPDTQYF
15	TRBD2	TRBV5-1	NA	TRBJ2-7	TGCGCCAGCAGCTTGGCCAGTGGACTAGCCTACGAGCAGTACTTC	CASSLASGLAYEQYF
17	TRBD1	TRBV5-8	NA	TRBJ1-5	TGTGCCAGCAGCGTCGGGACAGGGGATTATAGCAATCAGCCCCAGCATTTT	CASSVGTGDYSNQPQHF
12	NA	TRBV9	NA	TRBJ1-2	TGTGCCAGCAGCGCCGGAGGGGACGGCTACACCTTC	CASSAGGDGYTF
14	NA	TRBV9	NA	TRBJ2-3	TGTGCCAGCAGCGTAGAGGGGGTCACAGATACGCAGTATTTT	CASSVEGVTDTQYF
14	NA	TRBV5-1	NA	TRBJ2-2	TGCGCCAGCAGCTTCAATCCCGGGACCGGGGAGCTGTTTTTT	CASSFNPGTGELFF
15	NA	TRBV18	NA	TRBJ1-1	TGTGCCAGCTCACCATCACAGGCGAAGAACACTGAAGCTTTCTTT	CASSPSQAKNTEAFF
15	NA	TRBV14	NA	TRBJ1-2	TGTGCCCCGACCAGGGCTAAACATAGAGACTATGGCTACACCTTC	CAPTRAKHRDYGYTF
15	TRBD1	TRBV5-6	NA	TRBJ2-7	TGTGCCAGCAGCTCCCCTAGACAGGGGGCGGTCGAGCAGTACTTC	CASSSPRQGAVEQYF
15	TRBD2	TRBV12-5	NA	TRBJ2-1	TGTGCTAGTGGGCCAGGGACTAGCGGATACAATGAGCAGTTCTTC	CASGPGTSGYNEQFF
13	TRBD1	TRBV11-1	NA	TRBJ2-7	TGTGCCAGCAGCATCCGGGACAGGGAGGAGCAGTACTTC	CASSIRDREEQYF
14	TRBD1	TRBV2	NA	TRBJ2-7	TGTGCCAGCAATTACCGGGACAGCACCTACGAGCAGTACTTC	CASNYRDSTYEQYF
13	NA	TRBV5-6	NA	TRBJ2-7	TGTGCCAGCAGCCAGACAGCAACCTACGAGCAGTACTTC	CASSQTATYEQYF
12	NA	TRBV5-1	NA	TRBJ2-2	TGCGCCAGCAGACGACAGCTCGGGGAGCTGTTTTTT	CASRRQLGELFF
16	NA	TRBV19	few	TRBJ1-5	TGTGCCAGTATCGGCCCCAGACAGAACCTCAATCAGCCCCAGCATTTT	CASIGPRQNLNQPQHF
16	TRBD2	TRBV5-6	NA	TRBJ2-1	TGTGCCAGCAGCTTGTTGACTAGCGGGGAATCCAATGAGCAGTTCTTC	CASSLLTSGESNEQFF
15	TRBD2	TRBV2	NA	TRBJ2-7	TGTGCCAGCAGTTACCTAGCGGGAGAATCCTACGAGCAGTACTTC	CASSYLAGESYEQYF
14	NA	TRBV15	NA	TRBJ1-1	TGTGCCACCAGCAGAGCGAGGGCCGGGACTGAAGCTTTCTTT	CATSRARAGTEAFF
16	NA	TRBV28	NA	TRBJ1-1	TGTGCCAGCACCACCCCGGCGGGCGGACCGAACACTGAAGCTTTCTTT	CASTTPAGGPNTEAFF
13	TRBD1	TRBV28	NA	TRBJ1-4	TGTGCCAGCAGACAGGGGGGATTTGAAAAACTGTTTTTT	CASRQGGFEKLFF
14	TRBD1	TRBV28	few	TRBJ1-2	TGTGCCAGCAGTTTACAGGGGGCGCTATATGGCTACACCTTC	CASSLQGALYGYTF
14	NA	TRBV7-2	few	TRBJ1-1	TGTGCCAGCAGCCGACCACCCCACGTTGGCGGAGCTTTCTTT	CASSRPPHVGGAFF
15	TRBD2	TRBV10-1	NA	TRBJ2-1	TGCGCCAGCAGTGAGTTGCGGGAGAAGGGACGGGAGCAGTTCTTC	CASSELREKGREQFF
16	NA	TRBV19	NA	TRBJ2-7	TGTGCCAGTAGTTTCGGGGAGGGGGTGGGTCCTTACGAGCAGTACTTC	CASSFGEGVGPYEQYF
16	TRBD2	TRBV27	NA	TRBJ2-7	TGTGCCAGCAGTTCACCGGGACTAGCGGGAAGATACGAGCAGTACTTC	CASSSPGLAGRYEQYF
17	NA	TRBV21-1	NA	TRBJ2-7	TGTGCCACTCCCCTTTCTGCGGACAACCTAATCGCCTACGAGCAGTACTTC	CATPLSADNLIAYEQYF
14	TRBD1	TRBV6-5	NA	TRBJ2-4	TGTGCCAGCAGAGAGGGACAGCGGAAAAACATTCAGTACTTC	CASREGQRKNIQYF
13	NA	TRBV15	NA	TRBJ2-7	TGTGCCACCAGCAGAGAGCCCGGGAACGAGCAGTACTTC	CATSREPGNEQYF
18	TRBD2	TRBV4-1	NA	TRBJ2-3	TGCGCCAGCAGCCCCTCCGGACTAGCGGGAGGGTACACAGATACGCAGTATTTT	CASSPSGLAGGYTDTQYF
13	NA	TRBV6-5	NA	TRBJ2-2	TGTGCCAGCGGAAGGGATCGGGGCGGGGAGCTGTTTTTT	CASGRDRGGELFF
19	TRBD2	TRBV9	NA	TRBJ2-1	TGTGCCAGCAGCGAGACCGGACTAGCGGGGGTGGGGACCTACAATGAGCAGTTCTTC	CASSETGLAGVGTYNEQFF
14	NA	TRBV6-5	many	TRBJ1-3	TGTGCCAGCAGTTACGGACTGCGGGGAAACACCATATATTTT	CASSYGLRGNTIYF
16	TRBD2	TRBV29-1	NA	TRBJ2-3	TGCAGCGTTGTTGCTAGCGGGGGAACTAGCACAGATACGCAGTATTTT	CSVVASGGTSTDTQYF
14	TRBD2	TRBV7-9	NA	TRBJ2-5	TGTGCCAGCAGCTTACGACTAGCGCCGGAGACCCAGTACTTC	CASSLRLAPETQYF
14	NA	TRBV2	NA	TRBJ2-2	TGTGCCAGCAGTGACGTGAGGAACACCGGGGAGCTGTTTTTT	CASSDVRNTGELFF
14	TRBD1	TRBV28	NA	TRBJ2-7	TGTGCCAGCAGATCGGGACAGGGGGTCTACGAGCAGTACTTC	CASRSGQGVYEQYF
17	TRBD2	TRBV4-2	NA	TRBJ2-1	TGTGCCAGCAGCCAGGCCATAGGTAGCGGGGGATACAATGAGCAGTTCTTC	CASSQAIGSGGYNEQFF
13	TRBD1	TRBV5-1	NA	TRBJ1-1	TGCGCCAGCAGCTTGGGACAGGGGGCAGAAGCTTTCTTT	CASSLGQGAEAFF
16	NA	TRBV5-4	NA	TRBJ2-2	TGTGCCAGCAGCTGGTATTCGGGACAAAACACCGGGGAGCTGTTTTTT	CASSWYSGQNTGELFF
14	TRBD1	TRBV2	once	TRBJ2-7	TGTGCCAGCAGACGGGACAGTCCCCAGGGTGAGCAGTACTTC	CASRRDSPQGEQYF
13	NA	TRBV29-1	NA	TRBJ1-4	TGCAGCGTTGTTGGAGAAACTAATGAAAAACTGTTTTTT	CSVVGETNEKLFF
15	NA	TRBV19	NA	TRBJ2-5	TGTGCCAGTAGTTTTTGGGGGGATGGGGGAGAGACCCAGTACTTC	CASSFWGDGGETQYF
17	NA	TRBV29-1	NA	TRBJ2-2	TGCAGCGTTGGGCCTACGGGATCACTGGGGGCAACCGGGGAGCTGTTTTTT	CSVGPTGSLGATGELFF
16	TRBD2	TRBV28	NA	TRBJ2-3	TGTGCCAGCAGCACCCCGGGGAGCGGGGGTTCAGATACGCAGTATTTT	CASSTPGSGGSDTQYF